These 9 T cell receptor beta chains were all obtained from the same sample, sequenced in a study of blood T cells in healthy people across ages. The second PCR ran roughly 6 to 11 cycles with a sample-barcoded 5' primer and J-beta primers. TCRdb re-analysed the 5' RACE reads in MiXCR, keeping a single row per CDR3 protein. The table records over 950,000 distinct CDR3 sequences, just over 50% of them present only once. The material sequenced was blood. The origin of the receptors is an older woman in good health.

Of note for this clonotype: One end of the junction varies from germline; a read error may be responsible. The chain links TRBV7-2 to TRBJ2-3; D not resolved. The germline V gene encodes CDR1 SGHTA and CDR2 FQGNSA. This CDR3 has 14 amino acids. The CDR3 loop reads CASSLMGSRDTQYF. The CDR3 DNA is TGTGCCAGCAGCTTAATGGGCAGCAGAGATACGCAGTATTTT. The variable domain in full, with the rest retrieved from reference TRBV7-2 and TRBJ2-3, is GAGVSQSPSNKVTEKGKDVELRCDPISGHTALYWYRQSLGQGLEFLIYFQGNSAPDKSGLPSDRFSAERTGGSVSTLTIQRTQQEDSAVYLCASSLMGSRDTQYFGPGTRLTVL.

In this sample, this clonotype turned up a few times. The chain uses TRBV20-1 and TRBJ2-4; D possibly uses TRBD1 or TRBD2 (6 bases each). CDR1 and CDR2 (germline): DFQATT, SNEGSKA (reference sequence). The ends were cut back, 3 bases at V and 8 bases at J, with 14 bases in the middle. CDR3 length: 13 amino acids. CDR3 sequence: CSARPPGADIQYF. The CDR3 nucleotides read TGCAGTGCTAGGCCCCCGGGGGCCGACATTCAGTACTTC.

This clonotype showed up just a few times. J is TRBJ2-5 and V is TRBV28; 7 nucleotides match TRBD2. This CDR3 spans 15 amino acids. The V and J ends lost 3 bases and 2 bases, in that order; junction bases with no gene match: 6. Germline V gene sequence: CDR1 MDHEN, CDR2 SYDVKM. CDR3 sequence: CASSFQGLPQETQYF. CDR3 nucleotide sequence: TGTGCCAGCAGTTTCCAGGGACTACCTCAAGAGACCCAGTACTTC.

The rearrangement uses TRBV29-1 and TRBJ2-5, with D unresolved. Germline CDR1 SQVTM, CDR2 ANQGSEA. The V end was cut by 4 bases, the J end by 1 base, with 7 bases between. The CDR3 length is 12 residues. The CDR3 region has the DNA TGCAGCGTTGGCGATAGCCAAGAGACCCAGTACTTC. Translating it yields CSVGDSQETQYF.

The chain recombines TRBV9 with TRBJ2-7, with 8 bases identical to TRBD2. CDR1 is SGDLS and CDR2 is YYNGEE in the germline V gene. Trimming cost V 4 bases and J 2 bases; bases outside gene matches: 5. The CDR3 spans 14 residues. The CDR3 loop is CASSHQAGAYEQYF. DNA for the CDR3: TGTGCCAGCAGCCACCAAGCGGGAGCCTACGAGCAGTACTTC. Full variable domain (missing parts from reference TRBV9 and TRBJ2-7): DSGVTQTPKHLITATGQRVTLRCSPRSGDLSVYWYQQSLDQGLQFLIQYYNGEERAKGNILERFSAQQFPDLHSELNLSSLELGDSALYFCASSHQAGAYEQYFGPGTRLTVT.

The gene calls are TRBV7-2 and TRBJ1-2; D might be TRBD1 (6 bases). The CDR3 loop spans 14 amino acids. Germline V gene lookup returns CDR1 SGHTA and CDR2 FQGNSA. The V and J ends lost 6 bases and 5 bases respectively, with 16 bases between them. CDR3 coding DNA: TGTGCCAGCAGAAGGGGGGACCTCCCTTATGGCTACACCTTC. The encoded protein is CASRRGDLPYGYTF.

This clonotype has a handful of counts. V usage is TRBV20-1 and J usage is TRBJ2-7; 11 bases fit TRBD2. The CDR3 sequence is 14 residues long. Germline CDR1 DFQATT, CDR2 SNEGSKA (reference sequence). V shed 3 bases, J shed 4 bases, and the junction held 5 bases outside the gene matches. This chain's CDR3 is CSARSLAGGYEQYF. DNA of the CDR3: TGCAGTGCTAGGTCGCTAGCGGGGGGATACGAGCAGTACTTC.

The chain has TRBV4-3 and TRBJ2-7; TRBD2 aligns across 10 bases. Germline-derived CDR1 and CDR2 are LGHNA and YSLEER. The J segment lost 0 bases and the V segment lost 0 bases, leaving 8 bases of the junction unmatched. This CDR3 spans 18 amino acids. CDR3 protein: CASSQDLAGGPPSYEQYF. CDR3 sequence (DNA): TGCGCCAGCAGCCAAGATTTAGCGGGAGGCCCCCCCTCCTACGAGCAGTACTTC.

CDR3 DNA: TGTGCCAGCAGCCAAGAGGCCGGGAGTTTCTACAATGAGCAGTTCTTC. Its translation is CASSQEAGSFYNEQFF. V and J are TRBV3-1 and TRBJ2-1; a possible D gene is TRBD2 (6 bases). Trimming pared 0 bases from V and 3 bases from J, leaving 12 bases between. Per the germline V gene, CDR1 is LGHDT and CDR2 is YNNKEL (reference sequence). This CDR3 has 16 residues.